This T cell receptor beta chain was captured by sequencing in a study of T cells after yellow fever vaccination. Template switching by 5'RACE produced TCR cDNA, adding a universal primer site and UMIs. TCRdb independently ran MiXCR on the 5' RACE reads; one entry per CDR3 protein. In the table there are 300,000 to 350,000 distinct CDR3 sequences, around 4.1% of which are singletons. The source of this sequence is a man aged 18-30 years who received the YFV17D yellow fever vaccine. Source: PBMCs, taken 5 days after the yellow fever booster vaccination.

CDR3 sequence: CASSPGQSTGELFF. The CDR3 DNA is TGCGCCAGCAGCCCCGGACAGTCCACCGGGGAGCTGTTTTTT. The chain combines TRBV5-1 with TRBJ2-2, with D possibly TRBD1 on 6 matching bases. Germline loops: CDR1 SGHRS, CDR2 YFSETQ. The V end was cut by 4 bases, the J end by 4 bases, with 11 bases between. This CDR3 spans 14 amino acids.